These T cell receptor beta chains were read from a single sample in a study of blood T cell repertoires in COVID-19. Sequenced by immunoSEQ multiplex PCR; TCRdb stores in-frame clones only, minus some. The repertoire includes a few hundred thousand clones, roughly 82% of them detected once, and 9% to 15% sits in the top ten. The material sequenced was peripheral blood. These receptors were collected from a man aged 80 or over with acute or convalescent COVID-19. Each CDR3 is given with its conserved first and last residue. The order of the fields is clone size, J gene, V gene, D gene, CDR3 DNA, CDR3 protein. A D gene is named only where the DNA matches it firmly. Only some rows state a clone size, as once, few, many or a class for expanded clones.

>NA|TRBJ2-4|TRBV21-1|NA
TGTGCCAGAACCGGACAGGGGGATGATCGTCAGTACTTC
CARTGQGDDRQYF
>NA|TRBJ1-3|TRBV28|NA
TGTGCCAGCAGCACAGGGTGGAGTGGTTCGGGAAACACCATATATTTT
CASSTGWSGSGNTIYF
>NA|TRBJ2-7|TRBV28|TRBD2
TGTGCCAGCAGCACTAGCGTAGCCTACGAGCAGTACTTC
CASSTSVAYEQYF
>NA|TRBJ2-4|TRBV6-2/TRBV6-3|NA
TGTGCCAGCAGTTCGTTACAGGGTTATGAAAACATTCAGTACTTC
CASSSLQGYENIQYF
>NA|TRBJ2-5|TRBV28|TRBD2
TGTGCCAGCAGTTCCCGGACTAGATTGAAAGAGACCCAGTACTTC
CASSSRTRLKETQYF
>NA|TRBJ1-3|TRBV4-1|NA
TGCGCCAGCAGCCTCTCAGGGATGGGACTGGGTGGAAACACCATATATTTT
CASSLSGMGLGGNTIYF
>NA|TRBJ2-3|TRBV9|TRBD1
TGTGCCAGCAGCCCTTCGACAGGGGTCAGCACAGATACGCAGTATTTT
CASSPSTGVSTDTQYF
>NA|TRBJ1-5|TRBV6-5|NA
TGTGCCAGCAGTTACGACAATTCGGGCAATCAGCCCCAGCATTTT
CASSYDNSGNQPQHF
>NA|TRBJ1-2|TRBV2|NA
TGTGCCAGCAGTGAAACAAGGGGCGGCTATGGCTACACCTTC
CASSETRGGYGYTF
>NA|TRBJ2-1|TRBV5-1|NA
TGCGCCAGCAGCCCCAAGGCGGGGCCCTACAATGAGCAGTTCTTC
CASSPKAGPYNEQFF
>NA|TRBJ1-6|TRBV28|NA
TGTGCCAGCAGCGATCTGCGGGTTTCACCCCTCCACTTT
CASSDLRVSPLHF
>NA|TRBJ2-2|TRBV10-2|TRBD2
TGCGCCAGCGGTCGGCCGGTGTCGGGAGGGCCGAGAACCGGGGAGCTGTTTTTT
CASGRPVSGGPRTGELFF
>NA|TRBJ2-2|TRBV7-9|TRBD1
TGTGCCAGCAGCCCCCCAGGGGGCAAGGACACCGGGGAGCTGTTTTTT
CASSPPGGKDTGELFF
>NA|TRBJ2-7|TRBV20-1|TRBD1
TGCAGTGCTAGTCGCAGGGGGCAGAAGGACGAGCAGTACTTC
CSASRRGQKDEQYF
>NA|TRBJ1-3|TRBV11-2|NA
TGTGCCAGCAGCTTAGGACCCGGGGGTACTGGAAACACCATATATTTT
CASSLGPGGTGNTIYF
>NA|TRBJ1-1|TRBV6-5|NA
TGTGCCAGCAGTTACCAGGGGTACGCTGAAGCTTTCTTT
CASSYQGYAEAFF
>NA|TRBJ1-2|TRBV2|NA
TGTGCCAGCAGATCGACTGGGGGGTACTATGGCTACACCTTC
CASRSTGGYYGYTF
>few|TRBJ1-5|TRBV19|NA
TGTGCCAGTAGTATAGGCGCCGGGGTGGGTCAGCCCCAGCATTTT
CASSIGAGVGQPQHF
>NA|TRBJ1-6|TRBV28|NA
TGTGCCAGCAGTACGGGACACCTTTCACCCCTCCACTTT
CASSTGHLSPLHF
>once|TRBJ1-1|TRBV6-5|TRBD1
TGTGCCAGCAGTCCTGAGGGGGCGTTAGCTTTCTTT
CASSPEGALAFF
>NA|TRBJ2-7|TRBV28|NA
TGTGCCAGCGGGGGTGGGGGCAGCTCCTACGAGCAGTACTTC
CASGGGGSSYEQYF
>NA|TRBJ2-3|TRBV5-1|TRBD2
TGCGCCAGCGGTGATAGGACTAGCCCCCCAGATACGCAGTATTTT
CASGDRTSPPDTQYF
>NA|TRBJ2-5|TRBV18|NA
TGTGCCAGCTCACCACCCTCCGAAGAGACCCAGTACTTC
CASSPPSEETQYF
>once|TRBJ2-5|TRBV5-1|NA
TGCGCCAGCAGCTTGGGACCGTCGACATTTGGGACCCAGTACTTC
CASSLGPSTFGTQYF
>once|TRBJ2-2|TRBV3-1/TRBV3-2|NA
TGTGCCAGCAGCCAATACGGGGAGCTGTTTTTT
CASSQYGELFF
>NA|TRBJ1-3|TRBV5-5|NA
TGTGCCAGCAGCTCCCTGCGACAGGTGGGAAACACCATATATTTT
CASSSLRQVGNTIYF
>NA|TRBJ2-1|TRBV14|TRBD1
TGTGCCAGCAGCCGAGTTGGGACAGGGGGCTACAATGAGCAGTTCTTC
CASSRVGTGGYNEQFF
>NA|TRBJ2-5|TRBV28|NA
TGTGCCAGCAGTTCACAAGAGACCCAGTACTTC
CASSSQETQYF
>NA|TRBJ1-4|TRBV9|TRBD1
TGTGCCAGCACCCGGGGTTGGACAGGGGATGAAAAACTGTTTTTT
CASTRGWTGDEKLFF
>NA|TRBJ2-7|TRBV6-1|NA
TGTGCCAGCAGTGAAGCGGGGCCCCCTTGGGAGCAGTACTTC
CASSEAGPPWEQYF
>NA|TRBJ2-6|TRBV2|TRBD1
TGTGCCAGCATAAATCCGGGACAGGGGGCGCTTGGGGCCAACGTCCTGACTTTC
CASINPGQGALGANVLTF
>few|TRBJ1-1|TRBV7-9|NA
TGTGCCAGCAGTGACGTGGGGCAGAGGGGGACTGAAGCTTTCTTT
CASSDVGQRGTEAFF
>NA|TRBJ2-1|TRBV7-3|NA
TGTGCCAGCAGCCCCGCCGGTAGCTACAATGAGCAGTTCTTC
CASSPAGSYNEQFF
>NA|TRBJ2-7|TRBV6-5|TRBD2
TGTGCCAGCAACCTAGGGACTAGTCCGACCTACGAGCAGTACTTC
CASNLGTSPTYEQYF